One and the same sample provided the 23 T cell receptor beta chains below, sequenced in a study of blood T cell repertoires in COVID-19. Sequenced by immunoSEQ multiplex PCR; TCRdb stores in-frame clones only, minus some. This table holds 200,000 or so clones, roughly 81% found once. Sequences were obtained from peripheral blood. The receptors derive from an elderly woman with COVID-19, enrolled during active disease.

This clone was counted between two and nine times. The rearrangement links TRBV7-2 to TRBJ1-6; 7 nucleotides match TRBD1. Trimming cost V 7 bases and J 1 base; bases outside gene matches: 4. CDR3 length: 15 amino acids. Germline loops: CDR1 SGHTA, CDR2 FQGNSA. The CDR3 region is CASKGTESYNSPLHF. CDR3 sequence (DNA): TGTGCCAGCAAAGGGACAGAGTCCTATAATTCACCCCTCCACTTT. Full variable domain (rest looked up from reference TRBV7-2 and TRBJ1-6): GAGVSQSPSNKVTEKGKDVELRCDPISGHTALYWYRQSLGQGLEFLIYFQGNSAPDKSGLPSDRFSAERTGGSVSTLTIQRTQQEDSAVYLCASKGTESYNSPLHFGNGTRLTVT.

This clone has just one count. The rearrangement joins TRBV5-6 to TRBJ2-2; 10 nucleotides match TRBD1. CDR1 and CDR2 from the germline V gene are SGHDT and YYEEEE. CDR3 length: 17 residues. V dropped 4 bases and J dropped 1; count of bases not matched to a gene: 7. DNA of the CDR3: TGTGCCAGCAGCCGCGGACAGGGGGTAAAGAACACCGGGGAGCTGTTTTTT. The encoded protein is CASSRGQGVKNTGELFF.

The V gene is TRBV5-4, the J gene TRBJ2-5, with 12 bases lining up with TRBD2. Germline values: CDR1 SGHNT, CDR2 YYREEE (reference sequence). The junction had 6 bases not matched to a gene; V was cut back by 2 bases and J by 1 base. The CDR3 covers 17 residues. Here the CDR3 DNA reads TGTGCCAGCAGCTTTGTACTAGCGGGAGGTGTCCAAGAGACCCAGTACTTC. It codes for CASSFVLAGGVQETQYF.

This sequence joins TRBV9 and TRBJ2-4; TRBD1 is a possible D gene (5 bases). Germline lookup yields CDR1 SGDLS and CDR2 YYNGEE. Trimming shortened V by 0 bases and J by 7 bases, and 14 bases separated the two germline ends. This CDR3 has 15 amino acids. The CDR3 DNA reads TGTGCCAGCAGCGTAGAGGGGTACAACGGGAACATTCAGTACTTC. Amino acids: CASSVEGYNGNIQYF.

This clone was detected only a few times. The CDR3 nucleotides are TGTGCCAGCAGCGGTTCCTTCCGGAGGTACAATGAGCAGTTCTTC. The encoded protein is CASSGSFRRYNEQFF. This chain links TRBV21-1 with TRBJ2-1; TRBD2 is the table's D call, not checked against the DNA. TRBV21-1 is marked as a pseudogene. The CDR3 has 15 amino acids.

The chain combines TRBV27 with TRBJ1-2; 7 bases fit TRBD1. There are 16 residues in the CDR3. Unmatched junction bases numbered 8, after V lost 4 bases and J lost 0 bases. Germline lookup yields CDR1 MNHEY and CDR2 SMNVEV (reference sequence). The CDR3 DNA reads TGTGCCAGCAGTTCTTTGGACAGGTTAGCTAACTATGGCTACACCTTC. This translates into CASSSLDRLANYGYTF.

This chain links TRBV5-1 with TRBJ2-7; 9 nucleotides match TRBD1. The CDR3 totals 16 residues. Germline V gene sequence: CDR1 SGHRS, CDR2 YFSETQ. Trimming at V came to 0 bases and at J to 6 bases, leaving 10 bases not matched to a gene. CDR3 protein: CASSLAPGTGPGEQYF. In nucleotides, the CDR3 is TGCGCCAGCAGCTTGGCCCCTGGGACAGGGCCTGGCGAGCAGTACTTC.

This clone was seen only once. J is TRBJ2-2 and V is TRBV10-3, with D hard to call. CDR3 size: 14 residues. The V gene lost 6 bases and the J gene lost 0 bases, with 8 bases spanning the gap. CDR1 is ENHRY, CDR2 SYGVKD, per germline. The chain's CDR3 is CAIRPATNTGELFF. CDR3 nucleotides: TGTGCCATCAGGCCCGCTACGAACACCGGGGAGCTGTTTTTT.

This chain uses TRBV6-5 with TRBJ1-2; the match to TRBD1 covers 7 bases. This CDR3 is built from 13 residues. V was pared by 6 bases and J by 0 bases, with 1 base of the junction left unmatched. Germline V gene sequence: CDR1 MNHEY, CDR2 SVGAGI. Here the CDR3 reads CASRQGTNYGYTF. Here the CDR3 DNA reads TGTGCCAGCAGACAGGGGACTAACTATGGCTACACCTTC.

This clone was observed a few times. The chain employs TRBV2 and TRBJ1-2; 8 bases are a match to TRBD1. V was pared by 3 bases and J by 3 bases, with 6 bases of the junction left unmatched. The CDR3 has 15 amino acids. Per the germline V gene, CDR1 is SNHLY and CDR2 is FYNNEI. CDR3 residues: CASSDRTGNYYGYTF. The CDR3 nucleotides read TGTGCCAGCAGTGACCGGACAGGGAATTACTATGGCTACACCTTC.

This sequence joins TRBV20-1 and TRBJ2-1; 10 bases map to TRBD2. CDR1 and CDR2 (germline): DFQATT, SNEGSKA (reference sequence). The V segment lost 3 bases and the J segment 7 bases; nucleotides outside the gene matches: 12. This CDR3 has 16 amino acids. CDR3 nucleotides: TGCAGTGCTAGTGTTACTAGCGGGACGAGGTGGAATGAGCAGTTCTTC. It is translated as CSASVTSGTRWNEQFF.

The chain couples TRBV5-1 to TRBJ2-1; TRBD1 aligns across 9 bases. V was pared by 4 bases and J by 0 bases, with 2 bases of the junction left unmatched. The germline gives CDR1 SGHRS, CDR2 YFSETQ. The CDR3 covers 15 residues. CDR3 region: CASSGTGSSYNEQFF. Written as DNA, the CDR3 is TGCGCCAGCAGCGGGACAGGGAGCTCCTACAATGAGCAGTTCTTC.

V usage is TRBV7-9 and J usage is TRBJ1-1, with D perhaps TRBD1 (6 bases). V was shortened by 2 bases and J by 6 bases, with 10 bases between the two germline ends. Germline CDR1 reads SEHNR; CDR2 reads FQNEAQ (reference sequence). The CDR3 extends over 13 amino acids. CDR3 DNA: TGTGCCAGCAGCTTAACAGGGAGGGCTGAAGCTTTCTTT. It is translated as CASSLTGRAEAFF.

Here the CDR3 reads CASSPNPKSRDGYTF. The CDR3 region has the DNA TGTGCCAGCAGCCCCAACCCAAAGTCCAGGGATGGCTACACCTTC. This chain links TRBV5-4 with TRBJ1-2, with D perhaps matching TRBD1 (5 bases). This CDR3 has 15 amino acids. Germline CDR1 reads SGHNT; CDR2 reads YYREEE (reference sequence). Trimming left V 4 bases short and J 6 bases short, with 19 bases between.

The chain employs TRBV28 and TRBJ1-1; 8 bases match TRBD1. After removal of 7 bases from V and 3 bases from J, the junction contained 10 bases not matched to a gene. This CDR3 contains 15 residues. The germline V gene encodes CDR1 MDHEN and CDR2 SYDVKM. The CDR3 loop is CASNFAGTGDTEAFF. In DNA, the CDR3 is TGTGCCAGCAACTTCGCCGGGACAGGCGACACTGAAGCTTTCTTT.

The chain carries TRBV15 and TRBJ2-7; 7 bases match TRBD1. CDR1 and CDR2 from the germline V gene are LNHNV and YYDKDF (reference sequence). The V segment lost 0 bases and the J segment 2 bases; nucleotides outside the gene matches: 4. The CDR3 consists of 15 residues. In DNA, the CDR3 is TGTGCCACCAGCAGAGATTTAGGACAGGCCTACGAGCAGTACTTC. Translated, it gives CATSRDLGQAYEQYF.

This clone was counted a single time. The chain uses TRBV30 and TRBJ2-2; tentatively, D is TRBD1 (6 bases). CDR3 size: 14 residues. CDR1 GTSNPN and CDR2 SVGIG come from the germline V gene (reference sequence). The V end was cut by 4 bases, the J end by 4 bases, with 13 bases between. The CDR3 DNA sequence: TGTGCCTGGACTACAGGGAGTGGCACCGGGGAGCTGTTTTTT. Its translation: CAWTTGSGTGELFF.

This sequence joins TRBV3-1 (or the pseudogene TRBV3-2) and TRBJ1-1, with D perhaps TRBD1 (6 bases). V gave up 3 bases and J gave up 0 bases, with 11 bases separating them. This CDR3 has 15 amino acids. Germline lookup yields CDR1 LGHDT and CDR2 YNNKEL (reference sequence). The CDR3 loop reads CASSHAGQMNTEAFF. The DNA of the CDR3 is TGTGCCAGCAGCCATGCCGGACAGATGAACACTGAAGCTTTCTTT.

The rearrangement uses TRBV7-9 and TRBJ2-2; 11 positions agree with TRBD2. The V and J ends lost 1 base and 6 bases, in that order; junction bases with no gene match: 4. The CDR3 runs to 16 residues. CDR1 is SEHNR and CDR2 is FQNEAQ in the germline V gene (reference sequence). The CDR3 region is CASSLGLTSGAGELFF. The CDR3 DNA is TGTGCCAGCAGCTTAGGTTTGACTAGCGGGGCCGGGGAGCTGTTTTTT.

This chain links TRBV19 with TRBJ1-4, with no clear D. The CDR3 totals 16 residues. Trimming left V 3 bases short and J 4 bases short, with 15 bases between. CDR1 is LNHDA, CDR2 SQIVND, per germline (reference sequence). The CDR3 loop is CASSISGWRFNEKLFF. The CDR3 region has the DNA TGTGCCAGTAGTATTAGCGGTTGGCGGTTTAATGAAAAACTGTTTTTT.

This clone has more than one count but fewer than ten. V usage is TRBV28 and J usage is TRBJ1-6, with D perhaps TRBD1 (5 bases). The V gene lost 4 bases and the J gene lost 8 bases, with 6 bases spanning the gap. The CDR3 runs 12 residues. CDR1 is MDHEN and CDR2 is SYDVKM in the germline V gene. CDR3 sequence (DNA): TGTGCCAGCAGTTCGACAGATTCACCCCTCCACTTT. Protein sequence: CASSSTDSPLHF. Together with reference TRBV28 and TRBJ1-6, the CDR3 gives the full variable domain: DVKVTQSSRYLVKRTGEKVFLECVQDMDHENMFWYRQDPGLGLRLIYFSYDVKMKEKGDIPEGYSVSREKKERFSLILESASTNQTSMYLCASSSTDSPLHFGNGTRLTVT.

CDR3 amino acids: CASSLRGGSLAGSEQFF. CDR3 sequence (DNA): TGTGCCAGCAGTTTACGGGGTGGATCGCTAGCGGGGTCTGAGCAGTTCTTC. The rearrangement links TRBV6-2 or TRBV6-3 to TRBJ2-1, with 9 bases that match TRBD2. The V gene's germline CDR1 is MNHEY and CDR2 SVGEGT. Unmatched junction bases numbered 16, after V lost 4 bases and J lost 9 bases. CDR3 length: 17 residues.

V gene TRBV11-2 combines with J gene TRBJ1-6; 7 bases match TRBD1. Germline values: CDR1 SGHAT, CDR2 FQNNGV. J was trimmed by 8 bases and V by 6 bases; bases with no gene match: 10. The CDR3 extends over 15 amino acids. The CDR3 bases are TGTGCCAGCAGTTTATCAGGGGGTATTGATTCACCCCTCCACTTT. Residues: CASSLSGGIDSPLHF.